The next 2 T cell receptor beta chains were all read from a single sample in a study of T cell changes during pregnancy in multiple sclerosis. Clones were sequenced by immunoSEQ multiplex PCR, and TCRdb holds only the in-frame ones, with some missing. In the table there are more than 50,000 clones, more than 90% of which are singletons. The sequencing used peripheral blood, collected in the first trimester of pregnancy. Receptors originate from a female donor in good health, enrolled as a control in a pregnancy study.

The CDR3 DNA follows: TGTGCCAGCAGTTTAGGACTACCGCGGACCCAGTACTTC. Its protein is CASSLGLPRTQYF. V gene TRBV28 combines with J gene TRBJ2-5; TRBD2 might be the D (6 bases). This CDR3 spans 13 amino acids. Trimming stripped 2 bases from V and 7 bases from J, with 11 bases between. Looked up from germline, CDR1 is MDHEN and CDR2 is SYDVKM.

The rearrangement links TRBV6-5 to TRBJ2-6; D not certain. V was cut by 6 bases and J by 0 bases, with 9 bases left in between. This CDR3 comprises 15 residues. Germline CDR1 MNHEY, CDR2 SVGAGI. The CDR3 DNA is TGTGCCAGCAGCCTCAGATTCTCTGGGGCCAACGTCCTGACTTTC. Its translation is CASSLRFSGANVLTF.